This T cell receptor beta chain was documented in a study of tumor and adjacent non-tumor tissue in lung cancer. Study information: The patients, some ten men and roughly 5 women, were about 30 to 85 with stage I to III disease. Each sample yielded approximately 4.2 million productive TCRbeta reads on average. Broader study findings: Compared with tumor, normal lung showed significantly lower TCR diversity. In normal lung, the top 100 clones were significantly more dominant than in tumor.

Three rounds of nested PCR, following a modified ARM-PCR protocol, produced the TCRbeta library. TCRdb analysed the multiplex PCR reads with MiXCR anew, one entry per CDR3 protein. The sample carries roughly 76,000 distinct CDR3 sequences, less than 75% recorded once. No cell sorting was done before RNA was extracted from the tissue. Concerning this clonotype: Its target is not known. One end of the junction does not line up with germline, which may come from a read error.

Germline V CDR1 and CDR2: DFQATT, SNEGSKA (reference sequence). CDR3 length: 13 residues. The clonotype was recovered from a woman aged 70 to 79 with non-small cell lung cancer. The rearrangement joins TRBV20-1 to TRBJ2-7; D gene ambiguous. Sequencing used lung tumor tissue. The chain's CDR3 is CSATQDASYEQYF. CDR3 coding DNA: TGCAGTGCCACCCAGGACGCCTCCTACGAGCAGTATTTC.